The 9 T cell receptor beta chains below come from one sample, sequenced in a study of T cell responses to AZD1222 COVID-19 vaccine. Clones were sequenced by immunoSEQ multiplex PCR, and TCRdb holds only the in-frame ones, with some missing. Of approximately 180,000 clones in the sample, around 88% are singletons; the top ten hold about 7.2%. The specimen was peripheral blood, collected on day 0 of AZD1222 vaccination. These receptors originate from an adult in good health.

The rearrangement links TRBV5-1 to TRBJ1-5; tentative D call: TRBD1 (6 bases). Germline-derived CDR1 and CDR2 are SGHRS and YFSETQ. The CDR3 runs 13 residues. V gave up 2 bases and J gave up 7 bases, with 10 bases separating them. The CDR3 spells CASSLEGGQPQHF. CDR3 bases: TGCGCCAGCAGCTTAGAGGGGGGACAGCCCCAGCATTTT.

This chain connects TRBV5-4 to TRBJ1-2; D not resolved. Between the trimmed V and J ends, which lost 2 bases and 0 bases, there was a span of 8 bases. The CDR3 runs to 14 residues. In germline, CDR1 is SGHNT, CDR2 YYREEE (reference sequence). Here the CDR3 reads CASSLPASNYGYTF. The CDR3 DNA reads TGTGCCAGCAGCTTACCAGCTTCTAACTATGGCTACACCTTC.

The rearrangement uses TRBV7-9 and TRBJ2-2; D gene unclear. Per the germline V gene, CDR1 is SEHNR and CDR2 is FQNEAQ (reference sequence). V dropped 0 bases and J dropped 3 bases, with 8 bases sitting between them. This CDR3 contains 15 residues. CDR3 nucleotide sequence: TGTGCCAGCAGCTTAGCGGCCACCTACACCGGGGAGCTGTTTTTT. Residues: CASSLAATYTGELFF.

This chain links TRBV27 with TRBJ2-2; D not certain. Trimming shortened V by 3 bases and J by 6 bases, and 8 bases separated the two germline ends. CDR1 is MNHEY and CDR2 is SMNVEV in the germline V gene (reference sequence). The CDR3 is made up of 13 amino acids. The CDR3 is CASSLIVSGELFF. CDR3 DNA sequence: TGTGCCAGCAGTTTGATAGTGTCCGGGGAGCTGTTTTTT.

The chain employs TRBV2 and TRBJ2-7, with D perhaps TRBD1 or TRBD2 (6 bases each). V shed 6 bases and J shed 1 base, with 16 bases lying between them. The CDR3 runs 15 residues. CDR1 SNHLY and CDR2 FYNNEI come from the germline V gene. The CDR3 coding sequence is TGTGCCAGCAGCGAGTGGGGGGCGATTTCCTACGAGCAGTACTTC. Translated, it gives CASSEWGAISYEQYF.

The CDR3 protein is CASSPPRAGYGYTF. The CDR3 DNA follows: TGCGCCAGCAGCCCCCCCCGGGCCGGCTATGGCTACACCTTC. The chain uses TRBV5-1 and TRBJ1-2; D is undetermined. Germline V gene data show CDR1 as SGHRS and CDR2 as YFSETQ. The V end was cut by 4 bases, the J end by 4 bases, with 14 bases between. The CDR3 extends over 14 amino acids.

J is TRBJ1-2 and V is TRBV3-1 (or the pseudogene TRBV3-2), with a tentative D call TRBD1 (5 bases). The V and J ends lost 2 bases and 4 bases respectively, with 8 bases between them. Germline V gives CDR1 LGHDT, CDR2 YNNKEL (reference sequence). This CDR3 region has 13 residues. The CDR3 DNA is TGTGCCAGCAGCCAACGACAGCTCTATGGCTACACCTTC. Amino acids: CASSQRQLYGYTF.

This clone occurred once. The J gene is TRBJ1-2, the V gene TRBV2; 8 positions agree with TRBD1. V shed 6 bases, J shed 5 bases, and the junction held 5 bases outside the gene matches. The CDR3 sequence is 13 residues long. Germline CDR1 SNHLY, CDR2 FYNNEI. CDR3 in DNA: TGTGCCAGCAGGACCGGACAGGGATATGGCTACACCTTC. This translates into CASRTGQGYGYTF.

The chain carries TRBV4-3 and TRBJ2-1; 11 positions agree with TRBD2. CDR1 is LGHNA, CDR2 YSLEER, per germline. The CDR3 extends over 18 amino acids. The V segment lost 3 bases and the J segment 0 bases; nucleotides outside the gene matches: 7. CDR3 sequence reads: CASSQNIAGGSSYNEQFF. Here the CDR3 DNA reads TGCGCCAGCAGCCAGAATATAGCGGGGGGGAGCTCCTACAATGAGCAGTTCTTC.